This T cell receptor beta chain was obtained from a study of T cell repertoires in cytomegalovirus infection. Study-wide context: HLA-C-restricted CMV epitopes, recently identified, and well-studied HLA-B-restricted ones were used by the study.

CDR3 size: 17 residues. Germline V lookup: CDR1 SGHDN, CDR2 FVKESK. V shed 2 bases, J shed 4 bases, and the junction held 5 bases outside the gene matches. Overall study results and limits: Dominant in the ex vivo response were TCR beta clonotypes restricted by HLA-C and specific for CMV. Cumulative frequency (of public TCR beta family members) identified carriers of CMV plus the relevant HLA.

TCRdb re-derived calls from the reads in MiXCR, one entry per CDR3 protein. This sample has roughly 350,000 distinct CDR3 sequences, with about 34% found just once. Only a few counts were recorded for this clonotype. Its target is unknown. The source was cultured PBMCs, collected from culture after CMV antigen stimulation. The sequence was obtained from a human donor in good health (CMV status not recorded). Some clones in this sample may be carry-over from other donors' samples. This rearrangement joins TRBV14 to TRBJ2-1; 13 bases agree with TRBD2. CDR3 in DNA: TGTGCCAGCAGCCAATTTACGACTAGCGGGGGGTACAATGAGCAGTTCTTC. It translates to CASSQFTTSGGYNEQFF.